This T cell receptor beta chain was observed in a study of CD8 T cells in ankylosing spondylitis. General observations from the study: Blood of patients with ankylosing spondylitis appeared to be characterized by a TCR beta motif of eight highly homologous variants. The study looked at matched synovial fluid samples from ankylosing spondylitis patients. Disease-linked clones were reported to be significantly enriched there.

Germline V gene lookup returns CDR1 MDHEN and CDR2 SYDVKM. Germline trimming cut 2 bases from V and 4 bases from J; bases unmatched to any gene: 6. This CDR3 contains 16 residues. This clonotype came up a few times. Its antigen is unknown. MiXCR, applied by TCRdb to the 5' RACE reads, yields one record per CDR3 protein. In the table there are approximately 150,000 distinct CDR3 sequences, about 15% of which are singletons. This chain connects TRBV28 to TRBJ2-1, with 9 bases matching TRBD2. Sequenced sample: blood, either unsorted or a sorted T cell fraction (not recorded which). This sequence originates from a male donor with ankylosing spondylitis. CDR3 sequence reads: CASSLPTSGRYNEQFF. CDR3 DNA sequence: TGTGCCAGCAGTTTACCCACTAGCGGGCGGTACAATGAGCAGTTCTTC. Full variable domain (outside the CDR3, taken from reference TRBV28 and TRBJ2-1): DVKVTQSSRYLVKRTGEKVFLECVQDMDHENMFWYRQDPGLGLRLIYFSYDVKMKEKGDIPEGYSVSREKKERFSLILESASTNQTSMYLCASSLPTSGRYNEQFFGPGTRLTVL.